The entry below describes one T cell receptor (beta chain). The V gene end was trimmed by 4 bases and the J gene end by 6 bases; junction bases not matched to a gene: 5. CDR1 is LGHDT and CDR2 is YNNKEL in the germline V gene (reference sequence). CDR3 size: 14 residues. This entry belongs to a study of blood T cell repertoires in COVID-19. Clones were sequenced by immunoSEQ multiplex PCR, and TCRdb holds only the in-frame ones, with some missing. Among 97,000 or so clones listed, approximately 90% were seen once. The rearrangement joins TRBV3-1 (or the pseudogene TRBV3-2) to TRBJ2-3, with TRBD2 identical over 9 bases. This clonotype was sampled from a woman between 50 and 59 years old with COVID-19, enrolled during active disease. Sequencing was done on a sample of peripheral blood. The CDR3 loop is CASSRAGGGDTQYF. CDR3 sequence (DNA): TGTGCCAGCAGCCGAGCGGGGGGCGGGGATACGCAGTATTTT.